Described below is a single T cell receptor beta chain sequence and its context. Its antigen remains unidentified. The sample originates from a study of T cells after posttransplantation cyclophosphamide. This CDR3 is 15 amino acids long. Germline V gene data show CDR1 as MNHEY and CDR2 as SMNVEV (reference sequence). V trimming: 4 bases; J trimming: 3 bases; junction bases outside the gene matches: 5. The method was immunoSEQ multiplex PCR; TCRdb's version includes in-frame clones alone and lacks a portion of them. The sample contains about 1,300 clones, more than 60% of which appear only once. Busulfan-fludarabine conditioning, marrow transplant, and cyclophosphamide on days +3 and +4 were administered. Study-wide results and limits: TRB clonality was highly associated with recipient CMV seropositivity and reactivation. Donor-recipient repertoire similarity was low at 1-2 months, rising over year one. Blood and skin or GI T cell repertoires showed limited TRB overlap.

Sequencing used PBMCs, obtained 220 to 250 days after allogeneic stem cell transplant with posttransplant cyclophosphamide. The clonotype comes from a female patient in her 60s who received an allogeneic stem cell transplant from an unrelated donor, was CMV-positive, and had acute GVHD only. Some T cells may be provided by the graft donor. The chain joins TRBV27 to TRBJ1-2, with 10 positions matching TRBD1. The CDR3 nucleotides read TGTGCCAGCAGTTCGACAGGGGGCTATTACTATGGCTACACCTTC. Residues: CASSSTGGYYYGYTF.